This TCR beta chain stems from a study of blood T cells in healthy people across ages. Germline CDR1 is ENHRY and CDR2 is SYGVKD. The CDR3 runs 14 residues. V trimming: 4 bases; J trimming: 8 bases; junction bases outside the gene matches: 3. The second PCR ran about 6 to 11 cycles with a sample-barcoded 5' primer and J-beta primers. The template-switch adaptor, which had 12 random nucleotides, put a tag on each cDNA molecule. In TCRdb, the 5' RACE reads were re-called with MiXCR into one record per CDR3 protein. This table has over 1,500,000 distinct CDR3 sequences, 35% to 50% appearing once. Study observations and caveats: Because sorting was not performed, PBMCs prevented conclusive naive versus antigen-experienced comparison.

Whenever a sample was processed, at least 6.5 million PBMCs were isolated. Total RNA amounts of at least 5.5 micrograms were extracted per sample. As to this clonotype: Its antigen is unknown.

V is TRBV10-3 and J is TRBJ2-1; TRBD1 matches 12 bases. The sequencing input was blood. This receptor was obtained from a human donor in good health. CDR3 loop: CAISVGTGGDEQFF. The CDR3 bases are TGTGCCATCAGTGTCGGGACAGGGGGCGATGAGCAGTTCTTC.